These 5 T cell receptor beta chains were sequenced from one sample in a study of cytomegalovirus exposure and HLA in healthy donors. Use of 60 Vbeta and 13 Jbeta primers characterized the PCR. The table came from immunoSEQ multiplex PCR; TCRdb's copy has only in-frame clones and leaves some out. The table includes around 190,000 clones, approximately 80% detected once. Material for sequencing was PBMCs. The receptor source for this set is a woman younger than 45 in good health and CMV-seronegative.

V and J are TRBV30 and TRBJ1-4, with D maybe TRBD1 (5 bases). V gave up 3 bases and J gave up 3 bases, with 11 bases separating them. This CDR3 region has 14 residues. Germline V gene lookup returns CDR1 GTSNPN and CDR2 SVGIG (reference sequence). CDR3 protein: CAWSGGGSNEKLFF. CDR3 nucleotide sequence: TGTGCCTGGAGCGGGGGGGGGTCTAATGAAAAACTGTTTTTT. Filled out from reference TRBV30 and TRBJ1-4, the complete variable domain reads SQTIHQWPATLVQPVGSPLSLECTVEGTSNPNLYWYRQAAGRGLQLLFYSVGIGQISSEVPQNLSASRPQDRQFILSSKKLLLSDSGFYLCAWSGGGSNEKLFFGSGTQLSVL.

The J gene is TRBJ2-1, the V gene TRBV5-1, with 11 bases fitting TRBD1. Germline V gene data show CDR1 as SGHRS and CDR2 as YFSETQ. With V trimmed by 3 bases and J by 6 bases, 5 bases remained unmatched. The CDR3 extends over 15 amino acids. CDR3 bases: TGCGCCAGCAGCTCGGGACAGGGGGGGATCAATGAGCAGTTCTTC. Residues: CASSSGQGGINEQFF.

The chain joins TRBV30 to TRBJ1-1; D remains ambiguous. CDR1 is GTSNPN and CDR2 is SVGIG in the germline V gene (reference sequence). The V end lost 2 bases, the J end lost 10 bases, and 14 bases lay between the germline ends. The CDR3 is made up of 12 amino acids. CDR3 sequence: CAWSPPEGRAFF. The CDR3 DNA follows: TGTGCCTGGAGTCCCCCGGAGGGTAGAGCTTTCTTT.

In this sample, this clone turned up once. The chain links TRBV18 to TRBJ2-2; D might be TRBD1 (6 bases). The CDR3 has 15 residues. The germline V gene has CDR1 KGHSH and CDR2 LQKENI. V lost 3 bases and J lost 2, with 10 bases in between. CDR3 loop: CASSPWTDNTGELFF. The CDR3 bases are TGTGCCAGCTCACCGTGGACAGATAACACCGGGGAGCTGTTTTTT.

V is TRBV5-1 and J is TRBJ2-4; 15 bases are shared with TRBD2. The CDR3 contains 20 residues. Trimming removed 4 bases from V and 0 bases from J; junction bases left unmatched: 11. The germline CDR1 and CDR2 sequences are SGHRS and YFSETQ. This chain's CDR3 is CASSRSRGTSGGLAKNIQYF. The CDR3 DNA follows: TGCGCCAGCAGCCGCAGCCGGGGGACTAGCGGGGGGTTAGCCAAAAACATTCAGTACTTC.